This TCR beta chain is drawn from a study of cytomegalovirus exposure and HLA in healthy donors. This clone was seen more than once but under ten times. This CDR3 region has 15 residues. Trimming pared 0 bases from V and 6 bases from J, leaving 12 bases between. Germline values: CDR1 SGHAT, CDR2 FQNNGV. The PCR was carried out with 60 Vbeta primers and 13 Jbeta primers. Repertoires were generated with immunoSEQ multiplex PCR, while TCRdb's copy carries only in-frame clones and drops some. In the table there are 150,000 to 200,000 clones, 70% to 80% of which are singletons. This clonotype was obtained from a man aged 60 to 75 in good health and CMV-seronegative. The chain has TRBV11-2 and TRBJ1-5; weak D call: TRBD1 (5 bases). Sequencing was performed on PBMCs. Here the CDR3 reads CASSLDPGEGQPQHF. DNA for the CDR3: TGTGCCAGCAGCTTAGATCCGGGGGAAGGTCAGCCCCAGCATTTT. Together with reference TRBV11-2 and TRBJ1-5, the CDR3 gives the full variable domain: EAGVAQSPRYKIIEKRQSVAFWCNPISGHATLYWYQQILGQGPKLLIQFQNNGVVDDSQLPKDRFSAERLKGVDSTLKIQPAKLEDSAVYLCASSLDPGEGQPQHFGDGTRLSIL.